A selection of T cell receptor beta chains follows, all from one sample in a study of human T cells and chemical hapten exposure. TCRdb reprocessed the RACE reads via MiXCR and lists one record per CDR3 protein. Of more than 150,000 distinct CDR3 sequences listed, roughly 15% were seen once; the top ten hold approximately 1.5%. The sequencing used whole blood, collected in connection with sensitization to the hapten diphenylcyclopropenone (DPC). The origin of the receptors is a woman aged 25 to 39 with alopecia areata. Some clones in this sample may be carry-over from other donors' samples. CDR3s include the opening cysteine and the closing phenylalanine or tryptophan. Each record gives: D gene, V gene, J gene, clone size, CDR3 protein, CDR3 DNA. The D gene is left open where the match is weak. Clone size is stated in some rows and not others, as once, few, many or a class when expanded.

TRBD1,TRBV20-1,TRBJ1-5,once,CSAVKGARGQPQHF,TGCAGTGCTGTGAAGGGGGCGAGAGGTCAGCCCCAGCATTTT
NA,TRBV30,TRBJ1-2,few,CALARGDYGYTF,TGTGCCTTGGCAAGAGGGGACTATGGCTACACCTTC
TRBD1,TRBV12-3/TRBV12-4,TRBJ2-7,NA,CASRLQGLPTYEQYF,TGTGCCAGCAGACTACAGGGGCTCCCCACCTACGAGCAGTACTTC
NA,TRBV7-2,TRBJ1-3,few,CASSFTSKGNTIYF,TGTGCCAGCAGCTTTACATCGAAGGGAAACACCATATATTTT
TRBD2,TRBV20-1,TRBJ2-5,NA,CSARDPASGSKETQYF,TGCAGTGCTAGAGATCCGGCTAGCGGGAGTAAGGAGACCCAGTACTTC
TRBD2,TRBV12-3/TRBV12-4,TRBJ2-5,NA,CASSFGGGSQETQYF,TGTGCCAGCAGTTTCGGCGGGGGGAGCCAAGAGACCCAGTACTTC
NA,TRBV7-2,TRBJ1-1,many,CASSLGIEKAFF,TGTGCCAGCAGCCTAGGCATAGAGAAGGCTTTCTTT
NA,TRBV7-6,TRBJ2-2,NA,CVSSITLLGAFANTGELFF,TGTGTCAGCAGCATAACTCTGCTGGGAGCCTTCGCGAACACCGGGGAGCTGTTTTTT
NA,TRBV5-1,TRBJ1-1,few,CASSLIAVNTEAFF,TGCGCCAGCAGCTTGATTGCAGTGAACACTGAAGCTTTCTTT
NA,TRBV7-5,TRBJ1-4,NA,CISVPEASEGEKLFF,NA
TRBD1,TRBV6-1,TRBJ1-2,NA,CASSPGTGGGYTF,TGTGCCAGCAGTCCCGGGACAGGGGGCGGCTACACCTTC
NA,TRBV25-1,TRBJ2-6,NA,CASTKSGANVLTF,TGTGCCAGCACTAAGTCTGGGGCCAACGTCCTGACTTTC
NA,TRBV5-1,TRBJ1-5,many,CASSLGGDGNQPQHF,TGCGCCAGCAGCTTGGGAGGGGATGGCAATCAGCCCCAACATTTT
NA,TRBV9,TRBJ2-5,NA,CASSVASGDETQYF,TGTGCCAGCAGCGTAGCTAGTGGGGATGAGACCCAGTACTTC
NA,TRBV6-1,TRBJ2-2,NA,CASSEPRGMSGELFF,TGTGCCAGCAGTGAACCTAGGGGAATGTCCGGGGAGCTGTTTTTT
NA,TRBV28,TRBJ2-5,few,CASSGGTVGTQYF,TGTGCCAGCAGTGGCGGGACAGTAGGAACCCAGTACTTC
NA,TRBV4-1,TRBJ1-2,few,CASSQVRQVYGYTF,TGCGCCAGCAGCCAAGTGCGACAGGTCTATGGCTACACCTTC
NA,TRBV12-3/TRBV12-4,TRBJ1-2,few,CASSLEEKGGYTF,TGTGCCAGCAGTTTAGAGGAGAAGGGTGGCTACACCTTC
NA,TRBV28,TRBJ1-2,NA,CASSPLWDYGYTF,TGTGCCAGCAGTCCCTTATGGGACTATGGCTACACCTTC
TRBD2,TRBV7-2,TRBJ2-3,NA,CASSKTTLAGGGTDTQYF,TGTGCCAGCAGCAAAACTACCTTAGCGGGGGGCGGCACAGATACGCAGTATTTT
TRBD1,TRBV7-2,TRBJ2-7,NA,CASSWTGFQPYEQYF,TGTGCCAGCAGCTGGACAGGTTTTCAGCCTTACGAGCAGTACTTC
NA,TRBV5-1,TRBJ2-2,NA,CASSPSSSFTGELFF,TGCGCCAGCAGCCCCTCCTCTTCGTTCACCGGGGAGCTGTTTTTT
NA,TRBV5-1,TRBJ1-1,few,CASSLVTETEAFF,TGCGCCAGCAGCTTGGTTACGGAAACTGAAGCTTTCTTT
TRBD1,TRBV28,TRBJ1-4,NA,CASSPLGTGEAEDEKLFF,TGTGCCAGCAGTCCCCTTGGGACAGGGGAAGCGGAGGATGAAAAACTGTTTTTT
NA,TRBV29-1,TRBJ2-1,NA,CSVPDVNFNEQFF,TGCAGCGTACCGGACGTGAACTTCAATGAGCAGTTCTTC
NA,TRBV11-2,TRBJ1-5,many,CASSLTEDQPQHF,TGTGCCAGCAGCTTGACGGAAGATCAGCCCCAGCATTTT
TRBD1,TRBV11-2,TRBJ2-3,few,CASSGGMTGGTDTQYF,TGTGCCAGCAGCGGAGGAATGACAGGGGGCACAGATACGCAGTATTTT
NA,TRBV28,TRBJ2-7,few,CASRDISYEQYF,TGTGCCAGTAGGGACATCTCCTACGAGCAGTACTTC
NA,TRBV12-3/TRBV12-4,TRBJ1-5,NA,CASSWALNQPQHF,TGTGCCAGCAGTTGGGCCCTCAATCAGCCCCAGCATTTT
TRBD1,TRBV27,TRBJ1-1,many,CASSLLAGGFEAFF,TGTGCCAGCAGTTTACTAGCAGGGGGCTTTGAAGCTTTCTTT
TRBD2,TRBV27,TRBJ2-7,NA,CASSLSTRGVYGYEQYF,TGTGCCAGCAGTTTATCAACCCGGGGGGTGTACGGCTACGAGCAGTACTTC
NA,TRBV28,TRBJ2-7,many,CASTSSGVLGEQYF,TGTGCCAGCACTTCGTCGGGCGTCTTGGGCGAGCAGTACTTC
NA,TRBV7-2,TRBJ1-3,NA,CASSLGYSGNTIYF,TGTGCCAGCAGCTTGGGTTACTCTGGAAACACCATATATTTT
NA,TRBV29-1,TRBJ2-3,NA,CSGGTSRLDTQYF,TGCAGCGGAGGGACAAGCCGCCTAGATACGCAGTATTTT
NA,TRBV6-5,TRBJ1-5,NA,CASSYDYNQPQHF,TGTGCCAGCAGTTACGATTACAATCAGCCCCAGCATTTT
NA,TRBV25-1,TRBJ1-6,NA,CASSEFFEGPDNSPLHF,TGTGCCAGCAGTGAATTCTTCGAAGGGCCTGATAATTCACCCCTCCACTTT
NA,TRBV28,TRBJ1-2,few,CASGLRTDGNYGYTF,TGTGCCAGCGGATTGAGAACCGACGGCAACTATGGCTACACCTTC
NA,TRBV18,TRBJ2-7,few,CASSPPPGHHYEQYF,TGTGCCAGCTCACCACCCCCGGGACACCACTACGAGCAGTACTTC
NA,TRBV2,TRBJ2-3,few,CASSLGLASTDTQYF,TGTGCCAGCAGCCTGGGACTCGCTAGCACAGATACGCAGTATTTT
NA,TRBV27,TRBJ2-3,few,CASSFQGAREDTQYF,TGTGCCAGCAGTTTCCAGGGTGCTAGGGAAGATACGCAGTATTTT
NA,TRBV27,TRBJ2-7,NA,CASSLSRLGHYEQYF,TGTGCCAGCAGTTTATCCCGACTAGGCCACTACGAGCAGTACTTC
TRBD1,TRBV4-3,TRBJ2-1,few,CASSLTGGPYNEQFF,TGCGCCAGCAGCCTCACAGGGGGGCCCTACAATGAGCAGTTCTTC
NA,TRBV7-2,TRBJ1-1,NA,CARSLEMRSFEAFF,TGTGCCAGAAGCTTAGAAATGAGGAGTTTCGAAGCTTTCTTT
NA,TRBV9,TRBJ2-2,few,CASSAGTRTNTGELFF,TGTGCCAGCAGCGCCGGGACAAGGACGAACACCGGGGAGCTGTTTTTT
NA,TRBV11-2,TRBJ2-3,few,CASSTQPTDTQYF,TGTGCCAGCAGCACCCAGCCCACAGATACGCAGTATTTT
TRBD2,TRBV2,TRBJ2-3,NA,CASSGLAGADTQYF,TGTGCCAGCAGTGGACTAGCGGGAGCAGATACGCAGTATTTT
NA,TRBV28,TRBJ1-4,few,CASSRDNNEKLFF,TGTGCCAGCAGCAGGGACAATAATGAAAAACTGTTTTTT
TRBD1,TRBV10-3,TRBJ1-2,NA,CAINNEGQGADGYTF,TGTGCCATCAATAACGAGGGACAGGGGGCGGATGGCTACACCTTC
TRBD2,TRBV5-1,TRBJ2-2,many,CASSISGKNTGELFF,TGCGCCAGCAGCATTAGCGGGAAGAACACCGGGGAGCTGTTTTTT
TRBD1,TRBV18,TRBJ2-3,many,CASSPSTGPLSPPAQYF,TGTGCCAGCTCACCATCGACAGGGCCCCTATCCCCACCGGCGCAGTATTTT
NA,TRBV28,TRBJ1-1,NA,CASPSNTEAFF,TGTGCCAGCCCGTCGAACACTGAAGCTTTCTTT
NA,TRBV9,TRBJ2-7,few,CASSDGAGPSYEQYF,TGTGCCAGCAGCGACGGGGCAGGCCCCTCCTACGAGCAGTACTTC
TRBD1,TRBV20-1,TRBJ2-1,few,CSAKTGGVGPYNEQFF,TGCAGTGCTAAAACAGGGGGAGTGGGGCCCTACAATGAGCAGTTCTTC
TRBD2,TRBV6-2/TRBV6-3,TRBJ2-1,NA,CASSYLTSGYNEQFF,TGTGCCAGCAGTTACTTGACTAGCGGTTACAATGAGCAGTTCTTC
NA,TRBV3-1,TRBJ1-2,few,CASSQSGRESDGYTF,TGTGCCAGCAGCCAATCAGGCAGGGAAAGTGATGGCTACACCTTC